This T cell receptor beta chain appears in the sequencing data of a study of T cell repertoires in cytomegalovirus infection. The wider study: Indications came from public TCR beta signatures; they pointed to CMV infection and to a matching HLA type. General observations from the study: Dominating the ex vivo response were HLA-C-restricted CMV-specific TCR beta clonotypes. Summed frequency of shared TCR beta families picked out CMV carriers who also had the relevant HLA.

The germline V gene has CDR1 SGHTA and CDR2 FQGNSA. V was pared by 4 bases and J by 4 bases, with 10 bases of the junction left unmatched. CDR3 size: 16 residues. This clonotype was seen a handful of times. The antigen remains undetermined. TCRdb itself ran the reads through MiXCR, one entry per CDR3 protein. Of roughly 730,000 distinct CDR3 sequences in the sample, roughly 33% are singletons; the top ten hold roughly 18%. This sample comprised cultured PBMCs, obtained from culture after CMV antigen stimulation. This receptor was obtained from a human donor in good health (CMV status not recorded). Some clones in this sample may be carry-over from other donors' samples. V and J are TRBV7-2 and TRBJ2-7; 10 bases are a match to TRBD2. This chain's CDR3 is CASSSLRTSGSYEQYF. CDR3 nucleotides: TGTGCCAGCAGCTCTCTCAGGACTAGCGGATCGTACGAGCAGTACTTC.